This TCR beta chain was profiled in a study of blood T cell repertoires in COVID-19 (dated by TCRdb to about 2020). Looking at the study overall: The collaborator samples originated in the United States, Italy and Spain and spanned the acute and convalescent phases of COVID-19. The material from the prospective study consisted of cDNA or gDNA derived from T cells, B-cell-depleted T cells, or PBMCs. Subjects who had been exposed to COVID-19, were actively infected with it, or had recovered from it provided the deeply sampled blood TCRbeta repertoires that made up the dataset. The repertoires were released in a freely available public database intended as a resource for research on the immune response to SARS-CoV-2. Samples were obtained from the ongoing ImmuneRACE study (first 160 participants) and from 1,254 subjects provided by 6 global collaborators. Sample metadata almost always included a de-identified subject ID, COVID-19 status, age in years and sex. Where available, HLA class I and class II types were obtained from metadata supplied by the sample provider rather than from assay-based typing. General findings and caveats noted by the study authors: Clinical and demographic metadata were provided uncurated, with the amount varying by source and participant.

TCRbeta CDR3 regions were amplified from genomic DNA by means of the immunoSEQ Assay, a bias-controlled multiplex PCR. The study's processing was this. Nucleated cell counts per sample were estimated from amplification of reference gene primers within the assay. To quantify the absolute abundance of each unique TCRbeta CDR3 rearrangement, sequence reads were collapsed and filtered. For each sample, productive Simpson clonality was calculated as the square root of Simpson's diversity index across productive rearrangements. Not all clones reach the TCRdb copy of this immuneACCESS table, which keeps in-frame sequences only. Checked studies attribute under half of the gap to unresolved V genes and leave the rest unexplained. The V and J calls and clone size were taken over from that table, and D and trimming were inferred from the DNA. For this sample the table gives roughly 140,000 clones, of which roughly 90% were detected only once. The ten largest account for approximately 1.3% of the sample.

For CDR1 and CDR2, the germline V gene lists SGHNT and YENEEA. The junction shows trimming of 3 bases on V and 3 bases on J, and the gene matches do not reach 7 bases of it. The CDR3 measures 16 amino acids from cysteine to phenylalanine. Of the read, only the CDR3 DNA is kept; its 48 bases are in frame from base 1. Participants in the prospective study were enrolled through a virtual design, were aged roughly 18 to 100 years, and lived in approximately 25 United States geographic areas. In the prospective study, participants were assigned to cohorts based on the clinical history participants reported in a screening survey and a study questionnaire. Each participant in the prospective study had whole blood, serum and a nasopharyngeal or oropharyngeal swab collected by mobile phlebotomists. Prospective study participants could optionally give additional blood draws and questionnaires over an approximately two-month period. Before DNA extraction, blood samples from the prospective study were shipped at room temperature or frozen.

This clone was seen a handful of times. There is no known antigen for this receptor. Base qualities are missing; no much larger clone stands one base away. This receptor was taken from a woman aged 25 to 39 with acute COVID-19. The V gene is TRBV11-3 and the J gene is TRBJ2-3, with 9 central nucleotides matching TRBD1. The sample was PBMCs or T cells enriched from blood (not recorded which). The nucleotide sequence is TGTGCCAGCAGCTTGTTCGGGACAGGGCATACAGATACGCAGTATTTT. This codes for CASSLFGTGHTDTQYF.